This T cell receptor beta chain was captured by sequencing in a study of T-cell reconstitution after alpha-beta-depleted transplantation in children. This clonotype was detected many times. Its antigen remains unidentified. The CDR3 length is 16 residues. CDR1 is SEHNR, CDR2 FQNEAQ, per germline (reference sequence). V was shortened by 7 bases and J by 5 bases, with 21 bases between the two germline ends. Unique molecular identifiers were built into the TCRbeta library. TCRdb analysed the PCR reads with MiXCR anew, one entry per CDR3 protein. The table records about 980,000 distinct CDR3 sequences, roughly 31% of them present only once. General observations from the study: By about two months after transplant, alpha-beta T cells reportedly arose from several hundred graft clones that had expanded. A year had passed since transplant, and T-cell counts and diversity by then came mostly from newly produced T cells.

This TCR was recovered from a boy under three years old who had a stem cell transplant for SCID, so the T cells may come from the graft donor. The chain joins TRBV7-9 to TRBJ2-1, with D possibly called TRBD1 or TRBD2 (5 bases each). The sample consisted of PBMCs, mostly from graft donor cells, taken 360 days after TCRalphabeta/CD19-depleted stem cell transplant. CDR3 in amino acids: CASILSRGVIDNEQFF. For the CDR3, the DNA is TGTGCCAGCATCCTATCCCGGGGCGTCATCGACAATGAGCAGTTCTTC.